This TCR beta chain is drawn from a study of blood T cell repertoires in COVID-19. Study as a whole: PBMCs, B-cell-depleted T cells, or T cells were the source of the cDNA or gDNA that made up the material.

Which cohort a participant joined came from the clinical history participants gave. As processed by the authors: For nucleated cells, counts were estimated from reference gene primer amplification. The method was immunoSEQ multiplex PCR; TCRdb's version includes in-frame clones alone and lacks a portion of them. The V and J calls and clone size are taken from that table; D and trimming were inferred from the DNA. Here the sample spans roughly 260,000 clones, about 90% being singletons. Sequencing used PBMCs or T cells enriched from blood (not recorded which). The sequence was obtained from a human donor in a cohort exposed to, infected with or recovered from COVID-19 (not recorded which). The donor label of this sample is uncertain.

Here the CDR3 reads CASSPYELSGALYEQYF. In DNA form, the CDR3 reads TGTGCCAGCAGCCCATACGAACTTAGCGGGGCCCTCTACGAGCAGTACTTC. J is TRBJ2-7 and V is TRBV4-2; 8 positions match TRBD2. This CDR3 is built from 17 residues. CDR1 and CDR2 (germline): LGHNA, YNFKEQ. Unmatched junction bases numbered 14, after V lost 4 bases and J lost 3 bases.